Listed below are T cell receptor beta chains from one sample, sequenced in a study of T cells in Graves' hyperthyroidism and ophthalmopathy. A single record per CDR3 protein comes from TCRdb applying MiXCR to the multiplex PCR reads. The table records approximately 870,000 distinct CDR3 sequences, approximately 40% of them present only once. Material: blood. These receptors originate from a man between 18 and 35 years old with Graves' hyperthyroidism. Each CDR3 is given with its conserved first and last residue. D genes are given only for firm matches. Only some rows state a clone size, as once, few, many or a class for expanded clones.

clone size	D gene	V gene	J gene	CDR3 protein	CDR3 DNA
NA	TRBD1	TRBV7-6	TRBJ2-7	CASSHRDRGAEQYF	TGTGCCAGCAGCCACCGGGACAGGGGTGCCGAGCAGTACTTC
NA	NA	TRBV7-9	TRBJ2-5	CASCVTAYQETQYF	TGTGCCAGCTGTGTGACAGCGTACCAAGAGACCCAGTACTTC
many	NA	TRBV24-1	TRBJ2-6	CATRDGGANVLTF	TGTGCCACGAGGGATGGTGGGGCCAACGTCCTGACTTTC
NA	NA	TRBV4-3	TRBJ1-1	CASSQVGSTETFF	TGCGCCAGCAGCCAGGTTGGGAGCACTGAAACTTTCTTT
few	NA	TRBV7-8	TRBJ2-5	CASSPTRITGETQYF	TGTGCCAGCAGCCCGACTAGAATAACGGGGGAGACCCAGTACTTC
NA	NA	TRBV20-1	TRBJ1-2	CSARGTSNGYTF	TGCAGTGCTAGAGGGACATCTAACGGCTACACCTTC
NA	TRBD1	TRBV11-1	TRBJ1-1	CAYRGDTEAFF	TGTGCTTACAGGGGGGACACTGAAGCTTTCTTT
NA	TRBD1	TRBV14	TRBJ2-7	CASSQGGQGPQQQYF	TGTGCCAGCAGCCAAGGGGGACAGGGGCCCCAACAGCAGTACTTC
few	NA	TRBV6-5	TRBJ1-1	CASSEDPGEDTEAFF	TGTGCCAGCAGTGAAGATCCAGGTGAGGACACTGAAGCTTTCTTT
few	NA	TRBV10-3	TRBJ1-2	CASKPRGVPIYGYTF	TGTGCCAGCAAGCCTCGGGGCGTACCTATCTATGGCTACACCTTC
NA	NA	TRBV5-1	TRBJ2-5	CASSQDFVGAQETQYF	TGCGCCAGCAGCCAAGATTTTGTCGGGGCACAAGAGACCCAGTACTTC
few	TRBD2	TRBV20-1	TRBJ2-5	CSATIGGARETQYF	TGCAGTGCCACTATCGGGGGGGCCCGAGAGACCCAGTACTTC
NA	NA	TRBV7-8	TRBJ1-5	CASSSQGQGNNQPQHF	TGTGCCAGCAGCTCCCAGGGGCAGGGGAACAATCAGCCCCAGCATTTT
many	TRBD1	TRBV2	TRBJ1-2	CASSELRTGGGYTF	TGTGCCAGCAGTGAATTGAGGACAGGGGGTGGCTACACCTTC
NA	NA	TRBV7-2	TRBJ1-6	CASSYRDPDSPLHF	TGTGCCAGCAGTTACAGGGACCCCGATTCACCCCTCCACTTT
many	TRBD2	TRBV20-1	TRBJ2-5	CSARGSGARETQYF	TGCAGTGCTAGGGGTAGCGGGGCCAGGGAGACCCAGTACTTC
NA	NA	TRBV2	TRBJ2-5	CASSGAQGIGETQYF	TGTGCCAGCAGTGGGGCCCAGGGGATTGGAGAGACCCAGTACTTC
NA	NA	TRBV5-1	TRBJ2-6	CASSLTGLAGANVLTF	TGCGCCAGCAGCTTGACAGGGCTCGCTGGGGCCAACGTCCTGACTTTC
once	TRBD2	TRBV5-5	TRBJ2-7	CASVRGDGYEQYF	TGTGCCAGCGTTCGGGGGGACGGTTACGAGCAGTACTTC
many	NA	TRBV29-1	TRBJ2-7	CSVEGGTVDEQYF	TGCAGCGTTGAGGGGGGGACAGTGGACGAGCAGTACTTC
NA	NA	TRBV12-3/TRBV12-4	TRBJ1-2	CASSSPWGSYGYTF	TGTGCCAGCAGTTCCCCGTGGGGGAGCTATGGCTACACCTTC
NA	TRBD2	TRBV20-1	TRBJ2-5	CSAREPSGGAQETQYF	TGCAGTGCTAGAGAACCTAGCGGGGGGGCCCAAGAGACCCAGTACTTC
NA	NA	TRBV5-1	TRBJ2-2	CANSSQGANTGELFF	TGCGCCAACAGCTCACAGGGTGCGAACACCGGGGAGCTGTTTTTT
NA	TRBD1	TRBV5-4	TRBJ1-6	CASSLGGTQGTFYNSHLHF	TGTGCCAGCAGCTTGGGGGGAACACAGGGGACCTTCTATAATTCACACCTCCACTTT
NA	TRBD1	TRBV25-1	TRBJ2-5	CASSVQGAQGAQYF	TGCGCCAGCAGCGTCCAGGGGGCGCAGGGGGCCCAGTACTTC
NA	NA	TRBV20-1	TRBJ2-7	CSARVRGRNSYEQYF	TGCAGTGCTAGAGTACGGGGACGGAACTCCTACGAGCAGTACTTC
NA	TRBD1	TRBV7-2	TRBJ1-6	CASSSVARGQSPLHF	TGTGCCAGCAGCTCAGTCGCCAGGGGGCAATCACCCCTCCACTTT
NA	TRBD2	TRBV9	TRBJ2-7	CASSSPLAGGSYEQYF	TGTGCCAGCAGCTCTCCCCTAGCGGGGGGCTCCTACGAGCAGTACTTC
NA	TRBD1	TRBV5-5	TRBJ1-5	CASSSSTGSSNQPQHF	TGTGCCAGCAGCTCCTCGACAGGGAGTAGCAATCAGCCCCAGCATTTT
NA	TRBD1	TRBV6-5	TRBJ1-1	CASSFSGQGGTEAFF	TGTGCCAGCAGTTTCTCGGGACAGGGCGGCACTGAAGCTTTCTTT
few	NA	TRBV29-1	TRBJ2-2	CSVGDRERNTGELFF	TGCAGCGTTGGCGACCGAGAAAGAAACACCGGGGAGCTGTTTTTT